This note documents a single T cell receptor (beta chain) sequence. It has no known antigen specificity. One end of the junction is discordant with germline, which a read error may explain. Library preparation used the immunoSEQ multiplex PCR assay. The immuneACCESS repertoire file appears here via TCRdb, limited to in-frame rearrangements. These files lack a portion of the clones; in checked studies, under half of the deficit traces to unresolved V genes, and the cause of the others is not known. For this sample there are around 180,000 clones; more than 85% appear just once. The top ten hold just over 2% of the sample. The entry originates in a study of control samples from healthy donors and cancer patients (dated by TCRdb to 2020 to 2021). Sequenced sample: blood. This TCR derives from a woman between 40 and 55 years old in good health.

The CDR3 corresponds to CASSFQNSEAFF. At the DNA level, the sequence is TGTGCCAGCAGCTTTCAGAACAGTGAAGCTTTCTTT. The chain couples TRBV5-5 to TRBJ1-1; no D gene call is confident. The germline V gene encodes CDR1 SGHKS and CDR2 YYEKEE (reference sequence). Measured from the cysteine to the phenylalanine, the CDR3 is 12 residues long. Only the CDR3 DNA is retained, 36 bases long and in frame from the first base. Reference TRBV5-5 and TRBJ1-1 genes cover what lies past the CDR3, so the full variable domain is DAGVTQSPTHLIKTRGQQVTLRCSPISGHKSVSWYQQVLGQGPQFIFQYYEKEERGRGNFPDRFSARQFPNYSSELNVNALLLGDSALYLCASSFQNSEAFFGQGTRLTVV.